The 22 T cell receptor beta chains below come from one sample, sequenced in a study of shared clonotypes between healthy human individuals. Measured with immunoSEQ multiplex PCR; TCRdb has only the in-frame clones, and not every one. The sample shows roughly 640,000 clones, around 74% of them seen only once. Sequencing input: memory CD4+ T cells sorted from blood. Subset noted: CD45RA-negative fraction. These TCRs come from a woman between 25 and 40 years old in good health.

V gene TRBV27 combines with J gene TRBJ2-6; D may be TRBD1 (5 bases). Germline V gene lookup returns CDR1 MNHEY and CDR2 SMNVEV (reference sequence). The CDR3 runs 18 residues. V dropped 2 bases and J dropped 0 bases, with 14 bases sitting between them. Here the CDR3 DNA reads TGTGCCAGCAGTTTAAGGGCCAGGGCAGACTCTGGGGCCAACGTCCTGACTTTC. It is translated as CASSLRARADSGANVLTF.

For the CDR3, the DNA is TGTGCCAGCAGTGGGGTGGCAGGGGGATCCTACGAGCAGTACTTC. This encodes CASSGVAGGSYEQYF. The chain uses TRBV25-1 and TRBJ2-5, with TRBD1 identical over 7 bases. The J call could be wrong; TRBJ2-7 is a better fit for the DNA end. The CDR3 loop spans 15 amino acids. Per germline, CDR1 MGHDK and CDR2 SYGVNS.

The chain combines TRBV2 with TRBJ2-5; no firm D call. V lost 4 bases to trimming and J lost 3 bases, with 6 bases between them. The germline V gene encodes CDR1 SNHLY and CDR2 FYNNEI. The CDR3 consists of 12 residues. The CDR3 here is CASSVQEETQYF. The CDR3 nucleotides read TGTGCCAGCAGTGTTCAGGAAGAGACCCAGTACTTC.

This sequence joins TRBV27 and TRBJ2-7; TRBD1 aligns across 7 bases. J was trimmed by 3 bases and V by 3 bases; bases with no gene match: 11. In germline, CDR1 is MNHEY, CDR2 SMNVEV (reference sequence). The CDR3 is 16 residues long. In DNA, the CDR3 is TGTGCCAGCAGTTTGGTGTACAGGGGACCGGACTACGAGCAGTACTTC. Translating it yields CASSLVYRGPDYEQYF.

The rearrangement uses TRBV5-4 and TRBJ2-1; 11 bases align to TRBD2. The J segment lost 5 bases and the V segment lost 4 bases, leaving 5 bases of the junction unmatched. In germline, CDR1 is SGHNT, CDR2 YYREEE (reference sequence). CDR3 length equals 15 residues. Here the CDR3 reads CASSLTSGIHNEQFF. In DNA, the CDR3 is TGTGCCAGCAGCCTGACTAGCGGGATCCACAATGAGCAGTTCTTC.

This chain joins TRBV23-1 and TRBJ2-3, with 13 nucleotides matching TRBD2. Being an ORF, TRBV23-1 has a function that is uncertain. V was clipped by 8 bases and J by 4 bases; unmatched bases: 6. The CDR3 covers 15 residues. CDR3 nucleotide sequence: TGCGCCAGCCCCCGGACTAGCGGGAGCCCAGATACGCAGTATTTT. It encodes CASPRTSGSPDTQYF.

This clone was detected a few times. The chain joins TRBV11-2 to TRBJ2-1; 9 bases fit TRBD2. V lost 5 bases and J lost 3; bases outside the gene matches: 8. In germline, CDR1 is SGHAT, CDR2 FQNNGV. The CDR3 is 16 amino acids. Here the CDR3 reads CASSPPGREGYNEQFF. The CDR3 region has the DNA TGTGCCAGCAGCCCCCCCGGGCGGGAGGGCTACAATGAGCAGTTCTTC.

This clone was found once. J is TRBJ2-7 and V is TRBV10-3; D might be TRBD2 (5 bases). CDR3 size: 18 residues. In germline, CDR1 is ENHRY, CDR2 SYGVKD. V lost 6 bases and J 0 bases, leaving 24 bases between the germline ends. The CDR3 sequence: CAISRRRALELFSYEQYF. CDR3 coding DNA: TGTGCCATCAGCCGACGACGGGCACTAGAGCTTTTCTCCTACGAGCAGTACTTC.

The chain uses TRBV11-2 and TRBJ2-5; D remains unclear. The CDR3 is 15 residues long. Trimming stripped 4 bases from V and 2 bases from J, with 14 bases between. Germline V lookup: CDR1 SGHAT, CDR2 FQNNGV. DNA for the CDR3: TGTGCCAGCAGCTCGCTGTCGGGCCCTCAAGAGACCCAGTACTTC. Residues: CASSSLSGPQETQYF.

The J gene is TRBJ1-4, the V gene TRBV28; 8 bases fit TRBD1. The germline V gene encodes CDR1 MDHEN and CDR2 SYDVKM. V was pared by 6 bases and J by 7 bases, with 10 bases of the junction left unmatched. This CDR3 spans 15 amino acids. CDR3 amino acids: CASRTGGAVGEKLFF. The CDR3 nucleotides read TGTGCCAGCAGAACAGGGGGGGCGGTGGGTGAAAAACTGTTTTTT.

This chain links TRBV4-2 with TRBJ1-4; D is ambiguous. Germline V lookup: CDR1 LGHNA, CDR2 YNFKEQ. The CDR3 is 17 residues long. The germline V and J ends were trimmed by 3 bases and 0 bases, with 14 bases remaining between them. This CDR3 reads CASSHGSGGTTNEKLFF. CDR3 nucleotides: TGTGCCAGCAGCCATGGCAGCGGTGGAACAACTAATGAAAAACTGTTTTTT.

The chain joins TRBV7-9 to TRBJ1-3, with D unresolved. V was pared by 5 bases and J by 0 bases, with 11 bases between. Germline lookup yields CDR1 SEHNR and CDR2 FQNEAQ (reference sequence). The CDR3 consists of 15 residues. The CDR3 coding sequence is TGTGCCAGCAGCGGAACGGTGGTCTCTGGAAACACCATATATTTT. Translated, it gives CASSGTVVSGNTIYF.

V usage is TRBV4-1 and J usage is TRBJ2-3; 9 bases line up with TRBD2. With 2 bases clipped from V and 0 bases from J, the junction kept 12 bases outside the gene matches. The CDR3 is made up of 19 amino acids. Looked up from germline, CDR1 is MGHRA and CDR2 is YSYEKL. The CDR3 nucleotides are TGCGCCAGCAGCCAAACCCCAGGGGCTAGCGGGGCCAGCACAGATACGCAGTATTTT. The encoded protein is CASSQTPGASGASTDTQYF.

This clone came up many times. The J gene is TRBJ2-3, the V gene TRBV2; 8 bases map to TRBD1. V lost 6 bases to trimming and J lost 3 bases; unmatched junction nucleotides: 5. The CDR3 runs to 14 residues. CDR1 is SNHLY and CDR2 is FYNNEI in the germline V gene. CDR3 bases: TGTGCCAGCAGACGGACAGGGTTGACAGATACGCAGTATTTT. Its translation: CASRRTGLTDTQYF.

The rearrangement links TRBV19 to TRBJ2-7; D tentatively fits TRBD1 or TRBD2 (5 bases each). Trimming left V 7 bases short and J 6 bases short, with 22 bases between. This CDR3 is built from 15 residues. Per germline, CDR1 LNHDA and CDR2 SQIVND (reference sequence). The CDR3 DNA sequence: TGTGCCAGTAAGATCCGGAGTGGGGGAGTGGGCGAGCAGTACTTC. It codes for CASKIRSGGVGEQYF.

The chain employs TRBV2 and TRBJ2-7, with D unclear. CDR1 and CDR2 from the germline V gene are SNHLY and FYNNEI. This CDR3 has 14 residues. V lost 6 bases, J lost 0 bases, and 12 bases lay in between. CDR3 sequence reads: CASRNDITSYEQYF. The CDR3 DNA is TGTGCCAGCAGAAACGACATCACCTCCTACGAGCAGTACTTC.

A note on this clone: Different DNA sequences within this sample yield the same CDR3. The CDR3 DNA is TGCGCCAGCAGCCACCCGGGGGGCACAGATACGCAGTATTTT. This translates into CASSHPGGTDTQYF. The chain links TRBV4-1 to TRBJ2-3; the D gene is possibly TRBD2 (6 bases). CDR3 size: 14 residues. The V end was cut by 3 bases, the J end by 1 base, with 8 bases between. Germline V CDR1 and CDR2: MGHRA, YSYEKL.

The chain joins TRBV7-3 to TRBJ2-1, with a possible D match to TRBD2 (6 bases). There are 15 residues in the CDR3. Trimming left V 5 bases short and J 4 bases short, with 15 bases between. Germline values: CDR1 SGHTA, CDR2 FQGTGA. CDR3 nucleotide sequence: TGTGCCAGCAGCCCCGGGAGCGGGCTTTACAATGAGCAGTTCTTC. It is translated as CASSPGSGLYNEQFF.

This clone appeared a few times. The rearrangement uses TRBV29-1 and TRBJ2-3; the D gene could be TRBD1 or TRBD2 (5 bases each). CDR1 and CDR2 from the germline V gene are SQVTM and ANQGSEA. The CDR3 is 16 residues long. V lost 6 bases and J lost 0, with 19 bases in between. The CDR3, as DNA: TGCAGCGTCGCTCAAGGGTGGGGACGGAGCACAGATACGCAGTATTTT. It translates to CSVAQGWGRSTDTQYF.

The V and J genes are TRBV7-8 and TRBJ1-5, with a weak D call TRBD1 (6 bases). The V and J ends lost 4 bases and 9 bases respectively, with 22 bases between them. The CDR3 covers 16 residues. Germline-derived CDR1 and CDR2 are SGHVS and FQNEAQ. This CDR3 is CASSSSGGRPEGPQHF. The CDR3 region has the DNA TGTGCCAGCAGCTCAAGCGGGGGCCGGCCAGAAGGGCCCCAGCATTTT.

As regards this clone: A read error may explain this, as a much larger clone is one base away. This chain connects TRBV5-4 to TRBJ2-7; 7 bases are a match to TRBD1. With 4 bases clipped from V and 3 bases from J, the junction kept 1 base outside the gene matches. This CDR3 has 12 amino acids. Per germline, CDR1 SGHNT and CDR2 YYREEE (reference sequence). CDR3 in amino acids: CASSRDSYEQYF. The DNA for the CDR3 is TGTGCCAGCAGCCGGGACAGCTACGAGCAGTACTTC.

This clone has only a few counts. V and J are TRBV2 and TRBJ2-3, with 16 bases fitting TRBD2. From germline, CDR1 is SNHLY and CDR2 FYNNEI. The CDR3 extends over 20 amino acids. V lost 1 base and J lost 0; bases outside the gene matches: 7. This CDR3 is CASSEGGLAGGPGSTDTQYF. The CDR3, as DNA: TGTGCCAGCAGTGAAGGGGGACTAGCGGGAGGGCCGGGGAGCACAGATACGCAGTATTTT.